This T cell receptor (beta chain) was observed in a study of shared clonotypes between healthy human individuals. CD8 cells classed as naive were CD45RO-negative and positively selected for CCR7, excluding terminally differentiated effector memory CD45RA+ cells. Using immunoSEQ multiplex PCR, the repertoire was profiled, and TCRdb retains in-frame clones only, with some absent. The table includes approximately 2,000,000 clones, approximately 92% detected once. Broader study findings: Clonotypes that were shared across a handful of donors made up 4.5% to 5% of naive CD4 clonotypes.

As regards this clone: The antigen is undetermined.

The germline V gene encodes CDR1 SGHNT and CDR2 YYREEE (reference sequence). Trimming pared 4 bases from V and 6 bases from J, leaving 9 bases between. CDR3 length: 12 residues. The sequence came from a man aged 18 to 29 in good health. Some clones in this sample may be carry-over from other donors' samples. Material for sequencing was naive CD8+ T cells from PBMCs. The chain couples TRBV5-4 to TRBJ2-3, with D perhaps TRBD1 (5 bases). CDR3 residues: CASSQNRDTQYF. In nucleotides, the CDR3 is TGTGCCAGCAGCCAGAACAGGGATACGCAGTATTTT.